The clone carrying this T cell receptor beta chain was recorded a few times. These data originate in a study of blood T cells in healthy people across ages. It was with a sample-barcoded 5' primer and a J-beta primer mix that a second PCR of roughly 7 to 11 cycles was run. Tagging of each cDNA molecule was performed by a template-switch adaptor with 12 random nucleotides. There were at least 2.5 million CDR3-containing paired-end reads obtained from each sample. TCRdb re-called the 5' RACE reads with MiXCR, one entry per CDR3 protein. The table lists around 650,000 distinct CDR3 sequences, 40% to 45% of them singletons. No fewer than 7 million PBMCs went into each sample. Each sample yielded at least 5 micrograms of PBMC total RNA. V was trimmed by 6 bases and J by 6 bases, leaving 12 bases between them. CDR1 and CDR2 (germline): SGHNT, YENEEA. The CDR3 contains 13 residues.

Material for sequencing was blood. The clonotype was recovered from a man at least 80 years old in good health. This chain links TRBV11-3 with TRBJ2-1; D possibly corresponds to TRBD2 (6 bases). As DNA, the CDR3 is TGTGCCAGCAGTAGGACTAAAGGCAATGAGCAGTTCTTC. Amino acid sequence: CASSRTKGNEQFF.